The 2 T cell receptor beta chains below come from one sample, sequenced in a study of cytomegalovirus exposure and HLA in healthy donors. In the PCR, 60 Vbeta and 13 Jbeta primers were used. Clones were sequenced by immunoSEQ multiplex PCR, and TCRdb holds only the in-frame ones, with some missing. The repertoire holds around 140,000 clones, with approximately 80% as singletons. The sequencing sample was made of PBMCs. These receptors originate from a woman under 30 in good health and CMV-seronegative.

The CDR3 is CASSLALGQAETQYF. The CDR3 region has the DNA TGTGCCAGCAGCTTGGCCTTGGGACAAGCGGAGACCCAGTACTTC. V is TRBV5-4 and J is TRBJ2-5; a weak D match, TRBD1 (6 bases). This CDR3 spans 15 amino acids. V shed 0 bases and J shed 5 bases, with 14 bases lying between them. Per germline, CDR1 SGHNT and CDR2 YYREEE (reference sequence).

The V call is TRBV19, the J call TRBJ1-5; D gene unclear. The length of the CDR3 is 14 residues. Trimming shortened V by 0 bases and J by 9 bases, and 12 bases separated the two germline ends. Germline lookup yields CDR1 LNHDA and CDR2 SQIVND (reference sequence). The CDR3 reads CASSIDLRVRPQHF. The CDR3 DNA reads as TGTGCCAGTAGTATAGATTTGAGGGTGCGGCCCCAGCATTTT.